The 24 T cell receptor beta chains below were found in one sample sequenced in a study of T cell responses to AZD1222 COVID-19 vaccine (dated by TCRdb to the early 2020s). Library preparation was by the immunoSEQ multiplex PCR assay. The clones in this table, taken by TCRdb from immuneACCESS, are in-frame only. Not every clone is retained; where verified, under half of the shortfall comes from an unresolved V gene, and the cause of the rest is unknown. Within this sample are roughly 110,000 clones, with about 90% of them counted one time only. Clones ranked in the top ten supply around 20% of the sample. Explained via the paper, the time point label denotes: baseline before first vaccination. The sequencing used peripheral blood, collected on day 0 of AZD1222 vaccination. These TCRs come from an adult in good health.

This chain joins TRBV15 and TRBJ2-1; D remains ambiguous. Germline CDR1 LNHNV, CDR2 YYDKDF (reference sequence). This CDR3 is built from 16 residues. The V gene lost 0 bases and the J gene lost 2 bases, with 11 bases spanning the gap. Written as DNA, the CDR3 is TGTGCCACCAGCAGAGAGGGCAGTATTCCCTACAATGAGCAGTTCTTC. Translated: CATSREGSIPYNEQFF.

The rearrangement joins TRBV7-2 to TRBJ2-3; D is unresolved. CDR1 is SGHTA, CDR2 FQGNSA, per germline. The length of the CDR3 is 13 residues. Trimming removed 4 bases from V and 2 bases from J, with 7 bases in between. The CDR3 spells CASSWGSTDTQYF. In DNA, the CDR3 is TGTGCCAGCAGCTGGGGTTCCACAGATACGCAGTATTTT. Combining the CDR3 with reference TRBV7-2 and TRBJ2-3 gives the whole variable domain GAGVSQSPSNKVTEKGKDVELRCDPISGHTALYWYRQSLGQGLEFLIYFQGNSAPDKSGLPSDRFSAERTGGSVSTLTIQRTQQEDSAVYLCASSWGSTDTQYFGPGTRLTVL.

This chain uses TRBV12-3 or TRBV12-4 with TRBJ1-4; D is ambiguous. The CDR3 is 13 amino acids. Trimming removed 4 bases at V and 13 bases at J, with 16 bases between. The DNA of the CDR3 is TGTGCCAGCAGTTGGTCCAACACTTACGGACTGTTTTTT. Its translation is CASSWSNTYGLFF.

The rearrangement links TRBV10-3 to TRBJ2-3, with 14 bases lining up with TRBD2. CDR1 and CDR2 (germline): ENHRY, SYGVKD. After removal of 2 bases from V and 3 bases from J, the junction contained 10 bases not matched to a gene. The CDR3 has 19 residues. This chain's CDR3 is CAISEQGRGTSGGTDTQYF. The CDR3 DNA is TGTGCCATCAGTGAGCAGGGGCGCGGGACTAGCGGGGGAACAGATACGCAGTATTTT.

The chain couples TRBV7-9 to TRBJ2-1, with TRBD2 matching 10 bases. This CDR3 is 16 amino acids long. The ends lost 1 base at V and 2 bases at J; junction bases unmatched: 2. CDR1 SEHNR and CDR2 FQNEAQ come from the germline V gene (reference sequence). The CDR3 loop is CASSLGAGGPYNEQFF. For the CDR3, the DNA is TGTGCCAGCAGCTTAGGAGCGGGGGGGCCCTACAATGAGCAGTTCTTC.

The CDR3 loop reads CASSYSRGSGGQPQHF. Here the CDR3 DNA reads TGTGCCAGCAGTTACTCGAGGGGCAGTGGGGGTCAGCCCCAGCATTTT. V usage is TRBV6-6 and J usage is TRBJ1-5; maybe TRBD1 (5 bases). Trimming cost V 0 bases and J 6 bases, with 15 bases left between them. From germline, CDR1 is MNHNY and CDR2 SVGAGI (reference sequence). The CDR3 extends over 16 amino acids.

This chain links TRBV5-5 with TRBJ2-3; D possibly uses TRBD1 or TRBD2 (6 bases each). The CDR3 covers 16 residues. Germline V gives CDR1 SGHKS, CDR2 YYEKEE (reference sequence). This chain's CDR3 is CASLSGGQTSTDTQYF. CDR3 bases: TGTGCGTCCCTTTCCGGGGGCCAGACTAGCACAGATACGCAGTATTTT. The entire variable domain, with the rest obtained from reference TRBV5-5 and TRBJ2-3, is as follows: DAGVTQSPTHLIKTRGQQVTLRCSPISGHKSVSWYQQVLGQGPQFIFQYYEKEERGRGNFPDRFSARQFPNYSSELNVNALLLGDSALYLCASLSGGQTSTDTQYFGPGTRLTVL.

This clone has just one count. This chain links TRBV11-3 with TRBJ2-5; 9 nucleotides line up with TRBD1. Germline values: CDR1 SGHNT, CDR2 YENEEA. V was clipped by 5 bases and J by 5 bases; unmatched bases: 9. The CDR3 loop spans 15 amino acids. The CDR3 DNA reads TGTGCCAGCAGCGCCTGGACAGGGGAAAGTGAGACCCAGTACTTC. Protein sequence: CASSAWTGESETQYF. Full variable domain (rest looked up from reference TRBV11-3 and TRBJ2-5): EAGVVQSPRYKIIEKKQPVAFWCNPISGHNTLYWYLQNLGQGPELLIRYENEEAVDDSQLPKDRFSAERLKGVDSTLKIQPAELGDSAVYLCASSAWTGESETQYFGPGTRLLVL.

This chain uses TRBV9 with TRBJ2-3, with D tentatively TRBD1 or TRBD2 (5 bases each). V gave up 0 bases and J gave up 3 bases, with 11 bases separating them. The germline gives CDR1 SGDLS, CDR2 YYNGEE. CDR3 size: 15 residues. The CDR3 sequence: CASSVVGWGTDTQYF. CDR3 sequence (DNA): TGTGCCAGCAGCGTAGTAGGGTGGGGGACAGATACGCAGTATTTT. Looking up the rest from reference TRBV9 and TRBJ2-3 gives the full variable domain: DSGVTQTPKHLITATGQRVTLRCSPRSGDLSVYWYQQSLDQGLQFLIQYYNGEERAKGNILERFSAQQFPDLHSELNLSSLELGDSALYFCASSVVGWGTDTQYFGPGTRLTVL.

The chain links TRBV20-1 to TRBJ2-3; 7 bases fit TRBD2. The CDR3 runs 17 residues. After removal of 3 bases from V and 0 bases from J, the junction contained 12 bases not matched to a gene. In germline, CDR1 is DFQATT, CDR2 SNEGSKA (reference sequence). This chain's CDR3 is CSASPFSSGPSTDTQYF. CDR3 sequence (DNA): TGCAGTGCTAGTCCATTTTCTAGCGGCCCTAGCACAGATACGCAGTATTTT.

The chain employs TRBV7-8 and TRBJ2-5; D could derive from TRBD1 or TRBD2 (5 bases each). CDR1 and CDR2 (germline): SGHVS, FQNEAQ. V lost 3 bases and J 5 bases, leaving 22 bases between the germline ends. This CDR3 region has 17 residues. The CDR3 nucleotides are TGTGCCAGCAGCTTCCTTTGGGGCGGCAGGGAGTTGGAGACCCAGTACTTC. Translated, it gives CASSFLWGGRELETQYF.

This rearrangement joins TRBV27 to TRBJ1-5; TRBD1 matches at 8 bases. V shed 9 bases and J 4 bases; nucleotides not matched to a gene: 11. This CDR3 contains 15 residues. CDR1 MNHEY and CDR2 SMNVEV come from the germline V gene (reference sequence). The CDR3 coding sequence is TGTGCCAGTAGGACAGGGAGAGTTGGGAATCAGCCCCAGCATTTT. Translated, it gives CASRTGRVGNQPQHF.

This rearrangement joins TRBV19 to TRBJ1-1; D is possibly TRBD1 (6 bases). V was trimmed by 3 bases and J by 1 base, leaving 9 bases between them. Germline CDR1 reads LNHDA; CDR2 reads SQIVND (reference sequence). This CDR3 region has 14 residues. CDR3 residues: CASSIKQGNTEAFF. The CDR3 DNA is TGTGCCAGTAGTATTAAACAGGGGAACACTGAAGCTTTCTTT.

This clone is a singleton in its sample. This chain connects TRBV2 to TRBJ2-1; no clear D. Germline CDR1 is SNHLY and CDR2 is FYNNEI. This CDR3 has 11 amino acids. V was shortened by 4 bases and J by 8 bases, with 6 bases between the two germline ends. CDR3 amino acids: CASSADHEQFF. CDR3 sequence (DNA): TGTGCCAGCAGTGCAGATCATGAGCAGTTCTTC.

The chain recombines TRBV7-2 with TRBJ2-4; 7 nucleotides agree with TRBD1. The V and J ends lost 5 bases and 8 bases, in that order; junction bases with no gene match: 9. The CDR3 has 14 amino acids. The germline V gene encodes CDR1 SGHTA and CDR2 FQGNSA. The CDR3 DNA sequence: TGTGCCAGCAGCCCACGGACAGGACGGGACATTCAGTACTTC. As protein: CASSPRTGRDIQYF.

The chain uses TRBV7-2 and TRBJ2-3, with D perhaps TRBD1 (5 bases). V was shortened by 5 bases and J by 2 bases, with 14 bases between the two germline ends. The length of the CDR3 is 15 residues. Germline values: CDR1 SGHTA, CDR2 FQGNSA. CDR3 bases: TGTGCCAGCAGCATCAGGGTTTCCTCCACAGATACGCAGTATTTT. Its translation is CASSIRVSSTDTQYF.

The V and J genes are TRBV6-6 and TRBJ2-3; no reliable D call. The CDR3 has 15 residues. V gave up 7 bases and J gave up 5 bases, with 19 bases separating them. Germline V gene data show CDR1 as MNHNY and CDR2 as SVGAGI (reference sequence). This CDR3 reads CASTKDHSSVDTQYF. In DNA, the CDR3 is TGTGCCAGCACCAAGGACCACTCTTCTGTAGATACGCAGTATTTT.

CDR3 coding DNA: TGCGCCAGCAGCCAAGATAGCGGGGGGGCGGAGACCCAGTACTTC. Protein product: CASSQDSGGAETQYF. V gene TRBV4-3 combines with J gene TRBJ2-5; 11 nucleotides agree with TRBD2. Germline V gives CDR1 LGHNA, CDR2 YSLEER. This CDR3 is built from 15 residues. J gave up 5 bases and V 0 bases, and 2 bases lay outside the gene matches.

The J gene is TRBJ1-1, the V gene TRBV6-6; D might be TRBD1 (5 bases). Trimming removed 7 bases from V and 2 bases from J, with 8 bases in between. The CDR3 is 12 residues long. Germline V gene data show CDR1 as MNHNY and CDR2 as SVGAGI (reference sequence). The CDR3 here is CASTGYNTEAFF. DNA for the CDR3: TGTGCCAGCACAGGGTACAACACTGAAGCTTTCTTT.

The chain couples TRBV9 to TRBJ2-2, with D possibly TRBD1 on 8 matching bases. Germline V gives CDR1 SGDLS, CDR2 YYNGEE. This CDR3 comprises 15 residues. V was shortened by 5 bases and J by 6 bases, with 17 bases between the two germline ends. The CDR3 sequence: CASSPTGGVPGELFF. The CDR3 nucleotides read TGTGCCAGCAGTCCCACAGGGGGGGTCCCCGGGGAGCTGTTTTTT.

The genes are TRBV30 and TRBJ1-1, with a possible D match to TRBD1 (5 bases). This CDR3 is 13 amino acids long. Deletions cut 0 bases from V and 4 bases from J, with 9 bases between. Germline V lookup: CDR1 GTSNPN, CDR2 SVGIG (reference sequence). CDR3 sequence: CAWSVAGTTEAFF. The DNA of the CDR3 is TGTGCCTGGAGTGTAGCAGGGACCACTGAAGCTTTCTTT.

J is TRBJ1-2 and V is TRBV4-1; 7 nucleotides match TRBD1. The CDR3 extends over 15 amino acids. Germline CDR1 MGHRA, CDR2 YSYEKL. Trimming took 0 bases from V and 4 from J; bases not matched to a gene: 5. CDR3 region: CASSQDLTGFYGYTF. CDR3 nucleotides: TGCGCCAGCAGCCAAGATCTGACAGGGTTCTATGGCTACACCTTC.

The rearrangement uses TRBV7-2 and TRBJ1-5; TRBD1 agrees at 8 bases. The CDR3 is made up of 13 amino acids. J gave up 5 bases and V 5 bases, and 2 bases lay outside the gene matches. CDR1 SGHTA and CDR2 FQGNSA come from the germline V gene. The CDR3 loop reads CASSTDRDQPQHF. The CDR3 DNA reads TGTGCCAGCAGCACGGACAGGGATCAGCCCCAGCATTTT. Full variable domain (missing parts from reference TRBV7-2 and TRBJ1-5): GAGVSQSPSNKVTEKGKDVELRCDPISGHTALYWYRQSLGQGLEFLIYFQGNSAPDKSGLPSDRFSAERTGGSVSTLTIQRTQQEDSAVYLCASSTDRDQPQHFGDGTRLSIL.

The chain carries TRBV12-1 and TRBJ2-1; TRBD1, as called in the table, went unchecked against the DNA. TRBV12-1 is marked as a pseudogene. This CDR3 comprises 15 residues. The CDR3 coding sequence is TGTGCCAGCAGCTTTGAGGGGACAGGGGGGAATGAGCAGTTCTTC. Translation gives CASSFEGTGGNEQFF.